This record covers a single TCR beta chain. No antigen is known for it. No per-base quality is available; no much larger clone lies one base away. TCRbeta CDR3 regions were amplified from genomic DNA by means of the immunoSEQ Assay, a bias-controlled multiplex PCR. The authors' pipeline ran thus. The number of nucleated cells in each sample was estimated by amplification of reference gene primers within the assay. Sequence reads were collapsed and filtered to measure the absolute abundance of every unique TCRbeta CDR3 rearrangement. For each sample, productive Simpson clonality was calculated as the square root of Simpson's diversity index across productive rearrangements. The table was pulled from immuneACCESS by TCRdb, which kept in-frame rearrangements only. Such tables lose some clones; where checked, under half of the loss comes from unresolved V genes, and the rest has no known cause. The D gene and trimming were derived from the DNA, and the V and J assignments and clone size from that table. The sample yields 90,000 to 100,000 clones; over 75% were counted once. Of the sample, 5% to 5.5% is held by the ten largest clones.

The collaborating institutions used their own protocols to collect whole blood in K2EDTA tubes. Collaborator samples were shipped for TCRbeta analysis as frozen whole blood, isolated PBMCs, or DNA extracted from either sample type. These data belong to a study of blood T cell repertoires in COVID-19 (TCRdb year 2020). The study in broad terms: Samples covering the acute and convalescent phases of COVID-19 were provided by collaborators in the United States, Italy and Spain. A freely available public database, intended as a resource for researchers studying the immune response to SARS-CoV-2, is where the repertoires were released. The dataset comprised deeply sampled blood TCRbeta repertoires from subjects exposed to, actively infected with, or recovered from COVID-19. Samples were obtained from the ongoing ImmuneRACE study (first 160 participants) and from about 1,300 subjects provided by 6 global collaborators. The sample metadata nearly always contained a de-identified subject ID, COVID-19 status, age in years and sex. Where HLA class I and class II types were available, the types were taken from metadata supplied by the sample provider, not from assay-based typing. The material from the prospective study consisted of cDNA or gDNA derived from T cells, B-cell-depleted T cells, or PBMCs. General study outcomes and caveats: The quantity of clinical and demographic metadata differed by source and by participant and was supplied without curation.

CDR1 and CDR2 (MNHEY, SVGAGI) derive from the germline V gene. The V end gives up 2 bases and the J end 4 bases, leaving 3 bases in the junction not matched to a gene. Reading from cysteine to phenylalanine, the CDR3 counts 15 amino acids. Here the CDR3 DNA is all that survives: 45 bases in frame from base 1. Material for sequencing was peripheral blood. This TCR derives from a man in his fifties or sixties with acute or convalescent COVID-19. Recombination connected TRBV6-5 to TRBJ2-5; 11 junctional bases match TRBD1. The DNA sequence is given as TGTGCCAGCAGTTACGTGGACAGGGGGCGAGAGACCCAGTACTTC. Translated, it gives CASSYVDRGRETQYF.